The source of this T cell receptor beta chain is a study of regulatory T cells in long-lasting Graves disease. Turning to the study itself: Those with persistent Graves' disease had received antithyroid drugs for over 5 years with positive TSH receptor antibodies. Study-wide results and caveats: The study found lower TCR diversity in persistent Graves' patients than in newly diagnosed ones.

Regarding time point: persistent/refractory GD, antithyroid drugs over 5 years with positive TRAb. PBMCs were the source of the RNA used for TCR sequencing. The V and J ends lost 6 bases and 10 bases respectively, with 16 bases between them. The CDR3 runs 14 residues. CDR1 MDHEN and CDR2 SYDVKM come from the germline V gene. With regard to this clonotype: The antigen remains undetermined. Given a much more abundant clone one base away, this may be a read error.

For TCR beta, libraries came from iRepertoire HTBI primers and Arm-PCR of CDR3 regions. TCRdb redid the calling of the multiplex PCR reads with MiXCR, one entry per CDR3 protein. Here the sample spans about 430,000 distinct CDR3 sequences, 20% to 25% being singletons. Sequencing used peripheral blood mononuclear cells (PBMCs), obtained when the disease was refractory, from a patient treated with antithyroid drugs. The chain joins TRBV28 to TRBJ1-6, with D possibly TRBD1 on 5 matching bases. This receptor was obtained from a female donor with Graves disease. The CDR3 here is CASRDTGGNSPLHF. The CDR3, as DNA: TGTGCCAGCAGGGACACAGGTGGCAACTCACCCCTCCACTTT. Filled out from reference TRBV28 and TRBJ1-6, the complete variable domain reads DVKVTQSSRYLVKRTGEKVFLECVQDMDHENMFWYRQDPGLGLRLIYFSYDVKMKEKGDIPEGYSVSREKKERFSLILESASTNQTSMYLCASRDTGGNSPLHFGNGTRLTVT.